One sample yielded the 8 T cell receptor beta chains listed below, sequenced in a study of a mutant IDH1 vaccine in newly diagnosed glioma. Indicated time point: week 47, end of study. Vaccination comprised doses that each held 300 ug of mutant IDH1 20-mer peptide, plus topical imiquimod. These receptors' antigens are unknown. Sequencing was performed with immunoSEQ multiplex PCR; in TCRdb, only in-frame clones are kept and a portion is missing. The sample contains around 30,000 clones, around nine tenths of which appear only once. Here the sequenced sample was PBMCs, taken from a glioma patient whose treatment included an IDH1 peptide vaccine. The receptors were gathered from a woman younger than 45 with glioma.

This chain uses TRBV29-1 with TRBJ2-7; D is uncertain. The V gene lost 4 bases and the J gene lost 0 bases, with 10 bases spanning the gap. The V gene's germline CDR1 is SQVTM and CDR2 ANQGSEA. The CDR3 totals 13 residues. The CDR3 protein is CSVGHRFSYEQYF. In DNA form, the CDR3 reads TGCAGCGTTGGCCACCGTTTCTCCTACGAGCAGTACTTC.

The chain recombines TRBV30 with TRBJ2-5; D unclear. V gave up 0 bases and J gave up 11 bases, with 13 bases separating them. The CDR3 consists of 12 residues. Looked up from germline, CDR1 is GTSNPN and CDR2 is SVGIG (reference sequence). The CDR3 DNA reads TGTGCCTGGAGTGTACTGTCAAATGAGCAGTACTTC. It translates to CAWSVLSNEQYF. Supplemented by reference TRBV30 and TRBJ2-5, the full variable domain reads SQTIHQWPATLVQPVGSPLSLECTVEGTSNPNLYWYRQAAGRGLQLLFYSVGIGQISSEVPQNLSASRPQDRQFILSSKKLLLSDSGFYLCAWSVLSNEQYFGPGTRLLVL.

The gene calls are TRBV28 and TRBJ2-7, with 7 positions matching TRBD1. The junction had 9 bases not matched to a gene; V was cut back by 6 bases and J by 7 bases. The CDR3 extends over 13 amino acids. The germline V gene has CDR1 MDHEN and CDR2 SYDVKM. Written as DNA, the CDR3 is TGTGCCAGCAGGGGCACAGGGGTGAGGGAGCAGTACTTC. This translates into CASRGTGVREQYF.

This clone came up a few times. The chain is built from TRBV30 and TRBJ1-5, with TRBD1 as a possible D gene (5 bases). Germline V gives CDR1 GTSNPN, CDR2 SVGIG (reference sequence). The CDR3 length is 14 residues. V lost 4 bases and J lost 4, with 14 bases in between. The CDR3 region is CAWNAGQGNQPQHF. Written as DNA, the CDR3 is TGTGCCTGGAACGCAGGGCAGGGTAATCAGCCCCAGCATTTT.

This clone was counted only a few times. The chain employs TRBV19 and TRBJ1-6, with no clear D. The V end lost 8 bases, the J end lost 7 bases, and 9 bases lay between the germline ends. This CDR3 is 12 amino acids long. CDR1 and CDR2 (germline): LNHDA, SQIVND (reference sequence). The CDR3 loop reads CASGRENSPLHF. CDR3 bases: TGTGCCAGTGGACGGGAGAATTCACCCCTCCACTTT.

The J gene is TRBJ1-2, the V gene TRBV5-1, with TRBD1 matching over 7 bases. J gave up 5 bases and V 2 bases, and 3 bases lay outside the gene matches. CDR1 and CDR2 from the germline V gene are SGHRS and YFSETQ. The CDR3 runs 13 residues. CDR3 DNA sequence: TGCGCCAGCAGCTTTGACAGGGCTTATGGCTACACCTTC. Translated: CASSFDRAYGYTF.

The chain uses TRBV27 and TRBJ1-2; possibly TRBD1 for D (5 bases). Trimming stripped 2 bases from V and 4 bases from J, with 8 bases between. Germline V gene sequence: CDR1 MNHEY, CDR2 SMNVEV (reference sequence). The CDR3 is 13 residues long. The CDR3: CASSLDSSYGYTF. The CDR3 bases are TGTGCCAGCAGTTTAGACAGCAGCTATGGCTACACCTTC.

The chain couples TRBV2 to TRBJ2-1; D ambiguous. This CDR3 contains 15 residues. Trimming left V 4 bases short and J 4 bases short, with 14 bases between. The germline CDR1 and CDR2 sequences are SNHLY and FYNNEI. In DNA form, the CDR3 reads TGTGCCAGCAGTGGGGGTAGCTGGTCTTACAATGAGCAGTTCTTC. Its translation is CASSGGSWSYNEQFF. The full variable domain, in which reference TRBV2 and TRBJ2-1 provide the parts outside the CDR3, is EPEVTQTPSHQVTQMGQEVILRCVPISNHLYFYWYRQILGQKVEFLVSFYNNEISEKSEIFDDQFSVERPDGSNFTLKIRSTKLEDSAMYFCASSGGSWSYNEQFFGPGTRLTVL.